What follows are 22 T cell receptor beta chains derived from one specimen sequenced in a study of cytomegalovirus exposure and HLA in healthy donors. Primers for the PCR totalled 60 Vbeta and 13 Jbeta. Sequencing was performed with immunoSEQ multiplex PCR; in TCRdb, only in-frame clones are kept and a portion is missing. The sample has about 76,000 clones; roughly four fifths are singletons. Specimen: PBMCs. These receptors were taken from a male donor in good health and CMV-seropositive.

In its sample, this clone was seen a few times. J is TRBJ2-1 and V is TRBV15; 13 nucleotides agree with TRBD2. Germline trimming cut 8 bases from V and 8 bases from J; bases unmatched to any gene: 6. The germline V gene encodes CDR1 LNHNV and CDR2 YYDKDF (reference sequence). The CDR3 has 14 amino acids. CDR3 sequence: CATSTSGRAYEQFF. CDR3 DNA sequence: TGTGCCACCTCAACTAGCGGGAGGGCGTATGAGCAGTTCTTC.

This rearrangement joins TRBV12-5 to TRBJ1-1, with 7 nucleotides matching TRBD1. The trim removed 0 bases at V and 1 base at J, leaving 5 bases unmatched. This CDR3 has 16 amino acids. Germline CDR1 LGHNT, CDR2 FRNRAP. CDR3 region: CASGLVLHRGNTEAFF. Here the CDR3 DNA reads TGTGCTAGTGGTTTGGTACTCCACAGGGGGAACACTGAAGCTTTCTTT.

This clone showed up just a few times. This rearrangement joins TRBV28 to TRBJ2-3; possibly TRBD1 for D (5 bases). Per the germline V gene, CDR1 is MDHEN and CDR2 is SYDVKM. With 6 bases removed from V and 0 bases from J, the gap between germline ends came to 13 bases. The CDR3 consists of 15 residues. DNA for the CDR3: TGTGCCAGCAGGGTAAGACAGACTAGCACAGATACGCAGTATTTT. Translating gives CASRVRQTSTDTQYF. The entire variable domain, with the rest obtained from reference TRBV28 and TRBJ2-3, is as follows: DVKVTQSSRYLVKRTGEKVFLECVQDMDHENMFWYRQDPGLGLRLIYFSYDVKMKEKGDIPEGYSVSREKKERFSLILESASTNQTSMYLCASRVRQTSTDTQYFGPGTRLTVL.

The CDR3 reads CASSLGGSTDTQYF. The CDR3 nucleotides are TGTGCCAGCAGCTTAGGCGGAAGCACAGATACGCAGTATTTT. The chain employs TRBV11-3 and TRBJ2-3; D is unresolved. The CDR3 runs to 14 residues. Deletions cut 1 base from V and 0 bases from J, with 5 bases between. CDR1 SGHNT and CDR2 YENEEA come from the germline V gene.

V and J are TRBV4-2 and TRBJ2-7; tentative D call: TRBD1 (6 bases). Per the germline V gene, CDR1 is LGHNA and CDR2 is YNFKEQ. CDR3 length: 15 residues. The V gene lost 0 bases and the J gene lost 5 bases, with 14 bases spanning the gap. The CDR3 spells CASSQEGGSWDEQYF. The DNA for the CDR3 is TGTGCCAGCAGCCAAGAAGGGGGTAGTTGGGACGAGCAGTACTTC.

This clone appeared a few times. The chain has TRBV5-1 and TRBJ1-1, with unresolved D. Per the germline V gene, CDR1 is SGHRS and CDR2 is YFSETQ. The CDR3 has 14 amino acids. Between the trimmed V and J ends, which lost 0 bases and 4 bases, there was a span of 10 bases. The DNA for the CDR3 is TGCGCCAGCAGCTTGGTAGTCACCTCCACTGAAGCTTTCTTT. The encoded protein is CASSLVVTSTEAFF.

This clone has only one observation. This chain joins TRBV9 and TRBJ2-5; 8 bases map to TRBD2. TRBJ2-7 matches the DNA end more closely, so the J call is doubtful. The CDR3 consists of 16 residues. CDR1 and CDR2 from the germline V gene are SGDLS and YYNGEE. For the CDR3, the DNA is TGTGCCAGCAGCCCCTCCCGGAGCAGCGGGGGATACGAGCAGTACTTC. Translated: CASSPSRSSGGYEQYF.

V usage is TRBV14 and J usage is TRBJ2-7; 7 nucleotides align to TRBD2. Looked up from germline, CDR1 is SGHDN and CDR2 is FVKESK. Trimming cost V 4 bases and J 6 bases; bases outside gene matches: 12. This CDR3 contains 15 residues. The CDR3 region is CASSPTGTTGGEQYF. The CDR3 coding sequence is TGTGCCAGCAGCCCGACCGGGACCACGGGGGGCGAGCAGTACTTC.

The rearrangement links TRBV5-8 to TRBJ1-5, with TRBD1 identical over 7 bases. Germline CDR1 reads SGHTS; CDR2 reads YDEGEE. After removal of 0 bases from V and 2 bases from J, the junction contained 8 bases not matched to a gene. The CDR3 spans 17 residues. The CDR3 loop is CASSLGQTGSGNQPQHF. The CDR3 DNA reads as TGTGCCAGCAGCTTGGGACAGACAGGGTCGGGCAATCAGCCCCAGCATTTT.

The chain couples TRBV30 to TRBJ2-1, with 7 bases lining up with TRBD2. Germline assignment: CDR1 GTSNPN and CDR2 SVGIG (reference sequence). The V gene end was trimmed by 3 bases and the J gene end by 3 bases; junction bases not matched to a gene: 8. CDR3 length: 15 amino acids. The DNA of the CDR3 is TGTGCCTGGAGGCCTCCTAGCGGATACTACAATGAGCAGTTCTTC. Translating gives CAWRPPSGYYNEQFF.

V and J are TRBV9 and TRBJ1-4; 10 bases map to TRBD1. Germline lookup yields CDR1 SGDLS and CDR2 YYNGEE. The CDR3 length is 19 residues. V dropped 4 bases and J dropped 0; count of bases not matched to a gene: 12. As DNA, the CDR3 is TGTGCCAGCAGCTTTCTCCAGGGGACAGGGGCACCAACTAATGAAAAACTGTTTTTT. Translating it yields CASSFLQGTGAPTNEKLFF.

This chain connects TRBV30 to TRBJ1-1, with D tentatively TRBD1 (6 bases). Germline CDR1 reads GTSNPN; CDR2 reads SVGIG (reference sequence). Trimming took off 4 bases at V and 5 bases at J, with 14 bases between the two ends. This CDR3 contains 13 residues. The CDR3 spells CAWNPGVGTEAFF. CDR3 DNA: TGTGCCTGGAATCCAGGGGTGGGAACTGAAGCTTTCTTT.

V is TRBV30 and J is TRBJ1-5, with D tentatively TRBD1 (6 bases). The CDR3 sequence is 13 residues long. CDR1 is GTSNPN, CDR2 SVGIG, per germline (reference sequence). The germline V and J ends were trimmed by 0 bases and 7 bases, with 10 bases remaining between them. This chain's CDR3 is CAWSVQGYQPQHF. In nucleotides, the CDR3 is TGTGCCTGGAGTGTACAGGGCTACCAGCCCCAGCATTTT.

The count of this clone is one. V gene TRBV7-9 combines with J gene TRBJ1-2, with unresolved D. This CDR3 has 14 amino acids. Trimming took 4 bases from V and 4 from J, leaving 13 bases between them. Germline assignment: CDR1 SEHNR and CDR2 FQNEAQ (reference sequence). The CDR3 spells CASSSGSGSYGYTF. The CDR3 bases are TGTGCCAGCAGCTCCGGGTCTGGCTCCTATGGCTACACCTTC.

In DNA, the CDR3 is TGCGCCAGCAGCTTCCTCCCAGGACTAGCGGGAGGGGGGGATTTCAATGAGCAGTTCTTC. Translating gives CASSFLPGLAGGGDFNEQFF. This chain joins TRBV4-1 and TRBJ2-1; 15 positions agree with TRBD2. This CDR3 spans 20 amino acids. In germline, CDR1 is MGHRA, CDR2 YSYEKL. Trimming took 5 bases from V and 6 from J; bases not matched to a gene: 17.

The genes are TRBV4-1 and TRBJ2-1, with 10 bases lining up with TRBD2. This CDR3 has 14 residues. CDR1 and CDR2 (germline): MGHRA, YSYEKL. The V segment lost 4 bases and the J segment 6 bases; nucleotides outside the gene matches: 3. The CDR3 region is CASSPGLASNEQFF. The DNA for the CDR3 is TGCGCCAGCAGCCCGGGACTAGCGTCCAATGAGCAGTTCTTC.

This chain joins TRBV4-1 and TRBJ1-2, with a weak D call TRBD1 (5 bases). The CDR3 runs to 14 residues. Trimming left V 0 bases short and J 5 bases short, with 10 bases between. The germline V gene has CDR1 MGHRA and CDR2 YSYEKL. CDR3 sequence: CASSQDPGGYGYTF. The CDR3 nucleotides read TGCGCCAGCAGCCAAGACCCCGGGGGATATGGCTACACCTTC.

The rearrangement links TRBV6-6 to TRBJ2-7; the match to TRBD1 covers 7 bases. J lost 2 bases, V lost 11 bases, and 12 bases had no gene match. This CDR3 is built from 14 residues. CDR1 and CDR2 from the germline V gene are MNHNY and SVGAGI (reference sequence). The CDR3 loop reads CAGVGGTTTYEQYF. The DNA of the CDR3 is TGTGCCGGCGTAGGGGGCACTACTACCTACGAGCAGTACTTC.

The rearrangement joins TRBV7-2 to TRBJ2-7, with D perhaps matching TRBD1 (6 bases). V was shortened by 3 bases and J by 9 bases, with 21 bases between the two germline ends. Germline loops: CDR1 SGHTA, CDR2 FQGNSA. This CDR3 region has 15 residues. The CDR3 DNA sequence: TGTGCCAGCAGCTTGACCGGGACAAATAAGGGGGTGCAGTACTTC. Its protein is CASSLTGTNKGVQYF.

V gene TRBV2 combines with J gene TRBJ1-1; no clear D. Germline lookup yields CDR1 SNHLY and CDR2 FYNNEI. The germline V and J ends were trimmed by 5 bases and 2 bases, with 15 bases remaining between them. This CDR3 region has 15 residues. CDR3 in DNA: TGTGCCAGCAGTACCGGGGTGGGAGGTAACACTGAAGCTTTCTTT. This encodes CASSTGVGGNTEAFF.

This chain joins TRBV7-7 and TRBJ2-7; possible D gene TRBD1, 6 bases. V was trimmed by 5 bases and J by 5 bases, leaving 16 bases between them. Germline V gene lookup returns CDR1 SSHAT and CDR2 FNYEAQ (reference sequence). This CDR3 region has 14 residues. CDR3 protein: CASSPPGDRNEQYF. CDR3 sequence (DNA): TGTGCCAGCAGCCCACCAGGGGATAGGAACGAGCAGTACTTC.

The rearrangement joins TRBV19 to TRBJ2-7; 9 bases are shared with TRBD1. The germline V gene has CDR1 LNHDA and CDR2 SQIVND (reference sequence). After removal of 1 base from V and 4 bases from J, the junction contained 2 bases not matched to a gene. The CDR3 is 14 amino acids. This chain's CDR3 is CASSIAQGAYEQYF. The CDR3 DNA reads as TGTGCCAGTAGTATAGCACAGGGGGCATACGAGCAGTACTTC.